This T cell receptor beta chain was identified during a study of beta chain features in type 1 diabetes. Study-level points and caveats: TCRB CDR3s were moderately but significantly shorter in Type 1 diabetes patients in all four CD4+ subsets. PCR could preferentially amplify shorter templates, alike in patients and controls.

The CDR3 runs to 13 residues. Germline-derived CDR1 and CDR2 are SGHRS and YFSETQ. Trimming removed 4 bases from V and 0 bases from J, with 7 bases in between. A note on this clone: The antigen is unknown.

Stem cell-like memory, regulatory, central memory and naive CD4+ cells were sorted via CD45RO/CCR7/CD25/CD127/CD95/CD27. Reverse transcribing all isolated RNA meant expressed TCRB transcripts were sequenced. The repertoire was sequenced with immunoSEQ multiplex PCR; TCRdb's copy has only in-frame clones and lacks some. The sample has 120,000 or so clones; around 17% are singletons. This sequence joins TRBV5-1 and TRBJ1-2; D not resolved. Sequences were obtained from central memory CD4+ T cells from blood. The source of this sequence is a man under 40 with type 1 diabetes. CDR3 sequence: CASSRAANYGYTF. The CDR3 nucleotides read TGCGCCAGCAGCCGGGCAGCTAACTATGGCTACACCTTC.